This T cell receptor (beta chain) was captured by sequencing in a study of T-cell memory formation after mild COVID-19. Regarding the study as a whole: Among clones contracting day 15 to 85, CD4/CD8 was balanced, whereas later expanders leaned CD4+. A subset of responding clones appeared in pre-infection memory, suggesting cross-reactive memory joined. For second-wave clones that peaked at day 37, SARS-CoV-2 specificity went unverified.

This clonotype showed up just a few times. Its specificity is not known. TCRdb re-derived calls from the 5' RACE reads in MiXCR, one entry per CDR3 protein. The sample holds hundreds of thousands of distinct CDR3 sequences, 19% seen once. The V and J ends lost 1 base and 3 bases respectively, with 9 bases between them. Germline V gene sequence: CDR1 SGHTA, CDR2 FQGNSA. The CDR3 consists of 14 residues. The sequenced sample consisted of PBMCs or a T cell subset sorted from them (not recorded which). This TCR came from a man younger than 30 who had mild COVID-19 (a few samples of this study predate the infection). Cell type and time point are not known. The chain recombines TRBV7-2 with TRBJ1-1; maybe TRBD1 (6 bases). CDR3 sequence (DNA): TGTGCCAGCAGCTTAGGGACAGCCTACACTGAAGCTTTCTTT. Translation gives CASSLGTAYTEAFF.